The 11 T cell receptor beta chains below come from one sample, sequenced in a study of OX40 agonist ivuxolimab in advanced cancers. Libraries were constructed by the immunoSEQ multiplex PCR assay. TCRdb's version of the immuneACCESS table is confined to in-frame rearrangements and falls short of the full clone set. An unresolved V gene accounts for under half of the shortfall where checked; the remainder is of unknown origin. The sample yields around 50,000 clones; approximately 88% were counted once. The ten largest clones take up roughly 3% of the sample. Material: CD4+ or CD8+ T cells sorted from blood, obtained in a trial of the OX40 agonist ivuxolimab. Source of these receptors: an adult with an advanced solid tumor such as melanoma, head and neck, liver or kidney cancer.

The chain recombines TRBV19 with TRBJ2-2; no reliable D call. Between the trimmed V and J ends, which lost 5 bases and 6 bases, there was a span of 13 bases. The CDR3 covers 14 residues. Germline V gene sequence: CDR1 LNHDA, CDR2 SQIVND (reference sequence). CDR3: CASSPQSFPGELFF. For the CDR3, the DNA is TGTGCCAGTAGTCCCCAGAGTTTCCCCGGGGAGCTGTTTTTT.

The V gene is TRBV18, the J gene TRBJ1-2; 7 bases are a match to TRBD1. Trimming cost V 3 bases and J 6 bases; bases outside gene matches: 4. The CDR3 extends over 13 amino acids. CDR1 and CDR2 (germline): KGHSH, LQKENI. The CDR3 DNA reads TGTGCCAGCTCACCGGGGACAGCTAATGGCTACACCTTC. It is translated as CASSPGTANGYTF.

V is TRBV28 and J is TRBJ2-2; D may be TRBD2 (5 bases). The CDR3 has 14 residues. Germline CDR1 MDHEN, CDR2 SYDVKM. V dropped 2 bases and J dropped 2 bases, with 6 bases sitting between them. The CDR3 loop is CASSLGRNTGELFF. The CDR3 bases are TGTGCCAGCAGTTTAGGGAGAAACACCGGGGAGCTGTTTTTT. Supplemented by reference TRBV28 and TRBJ2-2, the full variable domain reads DVKVTQSSRYLVKRTGEKVFLECVQDMDHENMFWYRQDPGLGLRLIYFSYDVKMKEKGDIPEGYSVSREKKERFSLILESASTNQTSMYLCASSLGRNTGELFFGEGSRLTVL.

J is TRBJ1-5 and V is TRBV19; the D is unclear. V was pared by 3 bases and J by 1 base, with 7 bases between. CDR1 and CDR2 from the germline V gene are LNHDA and SQIVND (reference sequence). This CDR3 is built from 14 residues. The CDR3 reads CASSIFSSNQPQHF. The CDR3 region has the DNA TGTGCCAGTAGTATCTTTTCGAGCAATCAGCCCCAGCATTTT.

The V and J genes are TRBV7-9 and TRBJ2-1, with D maybe TRBD2 (6 bases). The CDR3 is 14 residues long. Germline CDR1 and CDR2: SEHNR and FQNEAQ (reference sequence). V lost 5 bases and J 2 bases, leaving 10 bases between the germline ends. For the CDR3, the DNA is TGTGCCAGCAGCCGGGGAGGTCCCTACAATGAGCAGTTCTTC. Its translation is CASSRGGPYNEQFF.

The genes are TRBV7-9 and TRBJ2-1, with D tentatively TRBD2 (5 bases). This CDR3 spans 14 amino acids. CDR1 SEHNR and CDR2 FQNEAQ come from the germline V gene (reference sequence). Trimming removed 3 bases at V and 4 bases at J, with 10 bases between. The chain's CDR3 is CASSFAGMYNEQFF. CDR3 nucleotides: TGTGCCAGCAGCTTTGCCGGGATGTACAATGAGCAGTTCTTC.

This clone was counted a single time. The chain links TRBV5-1 to TRBJ2-7; 11 bases fit TRBD2. The CDR3 is made up of 13 amino acids. With 8 bases clipped from V and 3 bases from J, the junction kept 4 bases outside the gene matches. The germline CDR1 and CDR2 sequences are SGHRS and YFSETQ. CDR3 sequence (DNA): TGCGCCAGTCGACTAGCGGGGCACTACGAGCAGTACTTC. It translates to CASRLAGHYEQYF.

The V gene is TRBV28, the J gene TRBJ2-2; 7 bases align to TRBD1. The germline V gene encodes CDR1 MDHEN and CDR2 SYDVKM. J gave up 6 bases and V 4 bases, and 8 bases lay outside the gene matches. There are 15 residues in the CDR3. CDR3 region: CASSSPGGMAGELFF. CDR3 DNA: TGTGCCAGCAGTTCCCCAGGGGGAATGGCCGGGGAGCTGTTTTTT. Variable domain in full (rest from reference TRBV28 and TRBJ2-2): DVKVTQSSRYLVKRTGEKVFLECVQDMDHENMFWYRQDPGLGLRLIYFSYDVKMKEKGDIPEGYSVSREKKERFSLILESASTNQTSMYLCASSSPGGMAGELFFGEGSRLTVL.

The chain combines TRBV10-3 with TRBJ1-1; TRBD1 is a possible D gene (6 bases). Germline V gives CDR1 ENHRY, CDR2 SYGVKD. CDR3 size: 12 residues. Trimming left V 7 bases short and J 2 bases short, with 8 bases between. In nucleotides, the CDR3 is TGTGCCATCAAGGGGGGAAACACTGAAGCTTTCTTT. Its translation: CAIKGGNTEAFF.

The rearrangement joins TRBV5-6 to TRBJ2-5, with D possibly being TRBD2 (6 bases). The V and J ends lost 0 bases and 1 base respectively, with 10 bases between them. CDR1 is SGHDT and CDR2 is YYEEEE in the germline V gene. The CDR3 is 15 residues long. This CDR3 reads CASSLDSGGQETQYF. DNA for the CDR3: TGTGCCAGCAGCTTGGACTCCGGGGGCCAAGAGACCCAGTACTTC.

V usage is TRBV7-2 and J usage is TRBJ2-2; 7 bases fit TRBD2. Germline assignment: CDR1 SGHTA and CDR2 FQGNSA. This CDR3 spans 15 amino acids. V shed 8 bases and J 3 bases; nucleotides not matched to a gene: 9. In nucleotides, the CDR3 is TGTGCCAGCCTCTTGGTAGCGGGTTACACCGGGGAGCTGTTTTTT. Its translation is CASLLVAGYTGELFF.